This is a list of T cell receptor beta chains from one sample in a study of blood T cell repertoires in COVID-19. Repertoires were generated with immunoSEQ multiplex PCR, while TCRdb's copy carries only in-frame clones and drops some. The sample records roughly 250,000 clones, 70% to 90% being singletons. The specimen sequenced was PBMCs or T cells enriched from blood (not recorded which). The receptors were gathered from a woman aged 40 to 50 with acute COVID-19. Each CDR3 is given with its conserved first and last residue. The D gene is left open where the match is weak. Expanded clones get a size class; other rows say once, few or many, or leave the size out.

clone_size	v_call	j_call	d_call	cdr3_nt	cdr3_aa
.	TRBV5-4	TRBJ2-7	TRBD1	TGTGCCAGCAGCTATGGGACAGGGCAAGTCTACGAGCAGTACTTC	CASSYGTGQVYEQYF
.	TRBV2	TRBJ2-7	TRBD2	TGTGCCAGCAGTGAAGCTCGACTAGCCTACCGGGCCGGGCAGTACTTC	CASSEARLAYRAGQYF
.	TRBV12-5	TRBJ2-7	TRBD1	TGTGCTAGTGGTTTGTCTACCGGGACAGGAACCTACGAGCAGTACTTC	CASGLSTGTGTYEQYF
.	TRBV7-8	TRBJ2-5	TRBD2	TGTGCCAGCAGCGGTGGGACTAGCGGCGATCTTGTGGGAGAGACCCAGTACTTC	CASSGGTSGDLVGETQYF
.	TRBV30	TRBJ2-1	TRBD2	TGTGCCTGGAGACCCAGGACTAGCGGGAGTCGGAGTGAGCAGTTCTTC	CAWRPRTSGSRSEQFF
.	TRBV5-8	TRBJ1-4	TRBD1	TGTGCCAGCAGCTCGGGACAGGCTGCAACTAATGAAAAACTGTTTTTT	CASSSGQAATNEKLFF
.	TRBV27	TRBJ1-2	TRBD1	TGTGCCAGCAGTTTCCTACCCTCGGACAGGGGCTCTGGCTACACCTTC	CASSFLPSDRGSGYTF
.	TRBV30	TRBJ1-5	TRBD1	TGTGCCTGGAGTGTACAGGGGCGGATCAATCAGCCCCAGCATTTT	CAWSVQGRINQPQHF
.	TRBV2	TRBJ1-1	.	TGTGCCAGCCTCGGGGTCGGTGGGGGGACTGAAGCTTTCTTT	CASLGVGGGTEAFF
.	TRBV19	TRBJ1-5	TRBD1	TGTGCCAGTAGGTCGGGACAGGGCAATCAGCCCCAGCATTTT	CASRSGQGNQPQHF
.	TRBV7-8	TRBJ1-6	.	TGTGCCAGCAGCTTAGGGAGGAACGATTCACCCCTCCACTTT	CASSLGRNDSPLHF
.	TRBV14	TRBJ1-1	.	TGTGCCAGCAGCCAAGATTTTGGGGGGATGAACACTGAAGCTTTCTTT	CASSQDFGGMNTEAFF
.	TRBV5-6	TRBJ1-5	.	TGTGCCAGCAGCTTGGCCTCCTATCAGCCCCAGCATTTT	CASSLASYQPQHF
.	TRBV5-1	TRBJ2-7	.	TGCGCCAGCAGCTTGGATAGGAGGTCCTACGAGCAGTACTTC	CASSLDRRSYEQYF
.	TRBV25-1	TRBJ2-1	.	TGTGCCAGCAGTGAATCGAGGACAGTCTACAATGAGCAGTTCTTC	CASSESRTVYNEQFF
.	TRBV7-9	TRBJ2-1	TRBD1	TGTGCCAGCAGCCCAGGGGGCGCTTCCTACAATGAGCAGTTCTTC	CASSPGGASYNEQFF
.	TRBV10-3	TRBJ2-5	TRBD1	TGTGCCACCGCGGACAGGGACCAAGAGACCCAGTACTTC	CATADRDQETQYF
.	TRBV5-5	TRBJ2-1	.	TGTGCCAGCAGCTTGGGTGGTAGCGAGCAGTTCTTC	CASSLGGSEQFF
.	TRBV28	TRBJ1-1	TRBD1	TGTGCCAGCAGTGGACAGGGGGCATCGAACACTGAAGCTTTCTTT	CASSGQGASNTEAFF
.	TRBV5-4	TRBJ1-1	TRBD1	TGTGCCAGCCAGGGGGCAGGGAACATGAACACTGAAGCTTTCTTT	CASQGAGNMNTEAFF
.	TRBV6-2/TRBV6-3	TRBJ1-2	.	TGTGCCAGCAGTCGCAGCGGGGGCGGCTACACCTTC	CASSRSGGGYTF
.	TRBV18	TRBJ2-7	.	TGTGCCAGCTCACCGAACCAGGACTACGAGCAGTACTTC	CASSPNQDYEQYF
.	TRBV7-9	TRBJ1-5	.	TGTGCCAGCAGCTTAGCGAAGCCTTATAGCAATCAGCCCCAGCATTTT	CASSLAKPYSNQPQHF
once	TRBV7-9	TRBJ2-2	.	TGTGCCAGCAGCTTCGTCACTAGCAGCGGGGAGCTGTTTTTT	CASSFVTSSGELFF
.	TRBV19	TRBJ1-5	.	TGTGCCAGTAGTATCTCTCAGGGGCAGCCCCAGCATTTT	CASSISQGQPQHF
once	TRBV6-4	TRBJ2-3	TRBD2	TGTGCCAGCAGTGACGCGGGAGGGGCGGCAGATACGCAGTATTTT	CASSDAGGAADTQYF
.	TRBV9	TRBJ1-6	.	TGTGCCAGCAGCGCAAGGGGGGGCCGGAGCTATAATTCACCCCTCCACTTT	CASSARGGRSYNSPLHF
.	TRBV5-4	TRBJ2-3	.	TGTGCCAGCAGCTTGGTCTCTCGTAGCGACACCACAGATACGCAGTATTTT	CASSLVSRSDTTDTQYF
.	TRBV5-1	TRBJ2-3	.	TGCGCCAGCCAACGTTATAGCGGTAGCACAGATACGCAGTATTTT	CASQRYSGSTDTQYF
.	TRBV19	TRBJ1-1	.	TGTGCCAGTAGTACGACACAGGGATGGGGCACTGAAGCTTTCTTT	CASSTTQGWGTEAFF